Listed below are T cell receptor beta chains from one sample, sequenced in a study of cytomegalovirus exposure and HLA in healthy donors. Here immunoSEQ multiplex PCR was the method, and the copy in TCRdb shows in-frame clones only, minus some. The table has about 82,000 clones, approximately 74% seen once. The specimen sequenced was PBMCs. Source of these receptors: a woman aged 45 to 65 in good health and CMV-seropositive. Both conserved end residues are part of each CDR3. A D gene is named only where the DNA matches it firmly. A row's size may be missing; if present it is once, few, many or a size class.

d_call	v_call	j_call	cdr3_length	clone_size	cdr3_aa	cdr3_nt
-	TRBV30	TRBJ2-3	13	-	CAWSVGGTDTQYF	TGTGCCTGGAGTGTAGGAGGGACAGATACGCAGTATTTT
TRBD1	TRBV10-3	TRBJ2-7	14	-	CAISGTGVAYEQYF	TGTGCCATCAGTGGGACAGGGGTAGCCTACGAGCAGTACTTC
-	TRBV12-2	TRBJ1-2	12	-	CASRLQGDGYTF	TGTGCAAGTCGCTTACAGGGGGATGGCTACACCTTC
TRBD1	TRBV6-5	TRBJ2-1	16	-	CASSSTRGRGLNEQFF	TGTGCCAGCAGTTCAACCAGGGGGCGCGGTCTGAATGAGCAGTTCTTC
-	TRBV6-1	TRBJ1-1	14	-	CASTLATRGGEAFF	TGTGCCAGCACCCTGGCCACTAGAGGGGGAGAAGCTTTCTTT
TRBD2	TRBV27	TRBJ2-1	15	-	CASSALAGSYNEQFF	TGTGCCAGCAGTGCACTAGCGGGGTCCTACAATGAGCAGTTCTTC
TRBD2	TRBV27	TRBJ2-6	13	-	CAVRGVGANVLTF	TGTGCCGTACGGGGGGTTGGGGCCAACGTCCTGACTTTC
-	TRBV5-1	TRBJ2-7	17	few	CASSLQGMIAEPYEQYF	TGCGCCAGCAGCTTACAGGGGATGATAGCGGAGCCCTACGAGCAGTACTTC
TRBD2	TRBV2	TRBJ2-7	17	-	CASQTGTYVAGDLEQYF	TGTGCCAGCCAGACCGGTACTTATGTAGCGGGTGACCTCGAGCAGTACTTC
-	TRBV30	TRBJ1-2	14	-	CAWRGGRENYGYTF	TGTGCCTGGAGAGGTGGCAGGGAAAACTATGGCTACACCTTC
TRBD2	TRBV4-1	TRBJ2-1	16	-	CASSPLSLAGSVVQFF	TGCGCCAGCAGCCCCTTGTCACTAGCGGGGTCGGTGGTGCAGTTCTTC
TRBD2	TRBV6-4	TRBJ2-3	16	-	CASSETSGSSTDTQYF	TGTGCCAGCAGCGAGACTAGCGGGAGTAGTACAGATACGCAGTATTTT
-	TRBV7-2	TRBJ2-1	14	-	CASTRGTWFTEQFF	TGTGCCAGCACCCGCGGGACCTGGTTTACTGAGCAGTTCTTC
-	TRBV27	TRBJ1-2	13	-	CASSFWGGYGYTF	TGTGCCAGCAGTTTCTGGGGAGGCTATGGCTACACCTTC
-	TRBV5-5	TRBJ1-5	16	once	CASSLAPGYSNQPQNF	TGTGCCAGCAGCTTGGCCCCAGGGTATAGCAATCAGCCCCAGAATTTT
-	TRBV7-8	TRBJ2-7	14	-	CASSLGTASYEQYF	TGTGCCAGCAGCTTAGGGACAGCTTCCTACGAGCAGTACTTC
-	TRBV9	TRBJ1-2	14	-	CASSVEGHFYGYTF	TGTGCCAGCAGCGTAGAGGGACACTTCTATGGCTACACCTTC
-	TRBV9	TRBJ2-1	15	-	CASSVSSGTKGEQFF	TGTGCCAGCAGCGTAAGTAGCGGAACGAAGGGTGAGCAGTTCTTC
-	TRBV30	TRBJ1-5	13	-	CAWSKGSNQPQHF	TGTGCCTGGAGTAAGGGGAGCAATCAGCCCCAGCATTTT
TRBD1	TRBV6-5	TRBJ1-1	12	once	CASSRPGGRAFF	TGTGCCAGCAGCCGCCCAGGGGGTCGAGCTTTCTTT
-	TRBV10-2	TRBJ1-3	13	-	CASSARSGNTIYF	TGCGCCAGCAGTGCCAGATCTGGAAACACCATATATTTT
TRBD1	TRBV11-2	TRBJ1-5	14	-	CASSKDRGNQPQHF	TGTGCCAGCAGCAAAGACAGGGGCAATCAGCCCCAGCATTTT
TRBD2	TRBV19	TRBJ2-7	14	few	CASSIYSGSYEQYF	TGTGCCAGTAGTATTTATAGCGGGAGCTACGAGCAGTACTTC
TRBD2	TRBV4-1	TRBJ2-1	17	-	CASSQERGLAVMDEQFF	TGCGCCAGCAGCCAAGAGAGGGGACTAGCGGTGATGGATGAGCAGTTCTTC
-	TRBV7-9	TRBJ1-5	14	-	CASSPGTGNQPQHF	TGTGCCAGCAGCCCCGGGACTGGCAATCAGCCCCAGCATTTT
TRBD2	TRBV11-3	TRBJ2-1	15	-	CASSVSGNGYNEQFF	TGTGCCAGCAGCGTCAGCGGGAATGGTTACAATGAGCAGTTCTTC
-	TRBV6-5	TRBJ2-7	14	-	CASSYSGSSYEQYF	TGTGCCAGCAGTTACTCGGGCAGCTCCTACGAGCAGTACTTC
TRBD1	TRBV15	TRBJ1-2	14	-	CATSTLGQGWGYTF	TGTGCCACCAGCACCCTAGGACAGGGTTGGGGCTACACCTTC
-	TRBV28	TRBJ2-2	15	-	CASSEGIAATGELFF	TGTGCCAGCAGTGAGGGGATAGCGGCCACCGGGGAGCTGTTTTTT
TRBD1	TRBV14	TRBJ2-7	15	-	CASSPGQALSYEQYF	TGTGCCAGCAGCCCGGGACAGGCTCTCTCCTACGAGCAGTACTTC
-	TRBV5-1	TRBJ2-2	15	-	CASSLELTNTGELFF	TGCGCCAGCAGCTTAGAGCTGACGAACACCGGGGAGCTGTTTTTT
-	TRBV7-3	TRBJ2-3	14	large	CASSLIGRADTQYF	TGTGCCAGCAGCTTAATCGGGAGAGCAGATACGCAGTATTTT
-	TRBV25-1	TRBJ1-4	15	-	CASSAHRRANEKLFF	TGTGCCAGCAGTGCCCATCGACGGGCTAATGAAAAACTGTTTTTT
-	TRBV10-1	TRBJ2-1	15	-	CASSESTGYINEQFF	TGCGCCAGCAGTGAGTCGACAGGATACATCAATGAGCAGTTCTTC
-	TRBV7-9	TRBJ1-6	18	-	CASSPGHGLMADNSPLHF	TGTGCCAGCAGCCCAGGACACGGCCTCATGGCCGATAATTCACCCCTCCACTTT
TRBD2	TRBV27	TRBJ2-7	14	-	CASSLTAGGYEQYF	TGTGCCAGCAGTTTAACCGCGGGAGGCTACGAGCAGTACTTC
-	TRBV2	TRBJ1-2	13	-	CASTLTQGGGYTF	TGTGCCAGCACCCTGACTCAGGGAGGCGGCTACACCTTC
-	TRBV11-2	TRBJ2-6	17	-	CASSLATGWSGANVLTF	TGTGCCAGCAGCTTAGCTACAGGGTGGTCTGGGGCCAACGTCCTGACTTTC
-	TRBV7-8	TRBJ2-1	11	-	CVSRGYNEQFF	TGTGTATCGCGGGGCTACAATGAGCAGTTCTTC
-	TRBV5-6	TRBJ1-1	14	-	CASSLQGVNTEAFF	TGTGCCAGCAGCTTGCAGGGCGTGAACACTGAAGCTTTCTTT
-	TRBV10-2	TRBJ1-1	13	once	CASSVRVSLEAFF	TGCGCCAGCAGTGTCAGGGTATCCCTTGAAGCTTTCTTT
-	TRBV9	TRBJ2-1	15	few	CASSAGPSSYNEQFF	TGTGCCAGCAGCGCCGGCCCTAGCTCCTACAATGAGCAGTTCTTC
TRBD2	TRBV14	TRBJ2-1	15	-	CASSRPGLAGNEQFF	TGTGCCAGCAGCCGCCCAGGACTAGCCGGTAATGAGCAGTTCTTC
TRBD1	TRBV6-5	TRBJ2-7	15	-	CASSGGTGPYYEQYF	TGTGCCAGCAGTGGAGGGACAGGGCCCTACTACGAGCAGTACTTC
TRBD2	TRBV5-4	TRBJ2-7	15	-	CASSLRSGTLNEQYF	TGTGCCAGCAGCTTGCGAAGCGGGACTTTGAACGAGCAGTACTTC
TRBD2	TRBV2	TRBJ2-4	20	-	CASSESRTSGRAATKNIQYF	TGTGCCAGCAGTGAATCGCGGACTAGCGGGAGGGCCGCGACCAAAAACATTCAGTACTTC
TRBD2	TRBV6-5	TRBJ2-2	15	-	CASSYIAGGPRELFF	TGTGCCAGCAGTTACATAGCGGGAGGGCCGAGGGAGCTGTTTTTT
TRBD2	TRBV13	TRBJ2-3	16	-	CASSFMTSGRTDTQYF	TGTGCCAGCAGCTTTATGACTAGCGGGAGGACAGATACGCAGTATTTT
TRBD2	TRBV30	TRBJ2-3	17	-	CAWSNSLTSGRQDTQYF	TGTGCCTGGAGTAACAGTTTAACTAGCGGGAGACAAGATACGCAGTATTTT
-	TRBV5-4	TRBJ2-7	16	-	CASSPGGFSGNYEQYF	TGTGCCAGCAGCCCCGGGGGATTCTCAGGGAATTACGAGCAGTACTTC
-	TRBV27	TRBJ2-2	16	-	CASSNYRVSGTGELFF	TGTGCCAGCAGTAACTACAGGGTATCGGGCACCGGGGAGCTGTTTTTT
TRBD1	TRBV2	TRBJ2-5	14	once	CASRRNRGPETQYF	TGTGCCAGCCGCCGGAACAGGGGCCCAGAGACCCAGTACTTC
TRBD2	TRBV19	TRBJ2-4	17	-	CASSMRQGGIAKNIQYF	TGTGCCAGTAGTATGAGGCAGGGAGGGATAGCCAAAAACATTCAGTACTTC
TRBD2	TRBV28	TRBJ2-7	18	-	CASSPQTSGRALGREQYF	TGTGCCAGCAGTCCACAGACTAGCGGGAGGGCGTTAGGTCGCGAGCAGTACTTC
-	TRBV11-3	TRBJ1-1	15	-	CASSLRGRMNTEAFF	TGTGCCAGCAGCTTAAGAGGGAGGATGAACACTGAAGCTTTCTTT
-	TRBV4-2	TRBJ2-1	15	-	CASSSNSGSYNEQFF	TGTGCCAGCAGCTCGAATAGCGGATCCTACAATGAGCAGTTCTTC
-	TRBV15	TRBJ1-2	17	-	CATSRDDLQGPLYGYTF	TGTGCCACCAGCAGGGACGATTTACAGGGTCCGCTCTATGGCTACACCTTC